The rows below give T cell receptor beta chains drawn from one sample of a study of cytomegalovirus exposure and HLA in healthy donors. Assay: immunoSEQ multiplex PCR; the TCRdb copy retains only in-frame clones and omits some. The table has around 140,000 clones, roughly three quarters seen once. Sequencing was done on a sample of PBMCs. All receptors come from a woman aged 35 to 49 in good health and CMV-seronegative. CDR3s include the opening cysteine and the closing phenylalanine or tryptophan. The D gene is left open where the match is weak. Size tells how often a clone was seen (once, few, many) or the class of an expanded clone, and some rows leave it out.

d_call clone_size j_call v_call cdr3_aa cdr3_nt
NA NA TRBJ1-2 TRBV11-2 CASSPRTGLYGDGYTF TGTGCCAGCAGCCCGAGGACCGGACTATATGGCGATGGCTACACCTTC
NA NA TRBJ1-2 TRBV28 CATLREYGYTF TGTGCCACCCTTAGGGAGTACGGCTACACCTTC
NA NA TRBJ2-7 TRBV14 CASSPQGLYEQYF TGTGCCAGCAGCCCTCAGGGCCTCTACGAGCAGTACTTC
NA NA TRBJ2-1 TRBV25-1 CASSEPRQYNEQFF TGTGCCAGCAGTGAACCCAGACAGTACAATGAGCAGTTCTTC
NA NA TRBJ1-5 TRBV29-1 CSAWDGTNQPQHF TGCAGCGCTTGGGACGGGACAAATCAGCCCCAGCATTTT
TRBD2 NA TRBJ2-1 TRBV5-1 CASSLGASGFYNEQFF TGCGCCAGCAGCTTGGGGGCTAGCGGGTTCTACAATGAGCAGTTCTTC
TRBD2 NA TRBJ2-5 TRBV2 CASSEEWASGGSQETQYF TGTGCCAGCAGTGAAGAATGGGCTAGCGGGGGATCTCAAGAGACCCAGTACTTC
TRBD2 NA TRBJ2-3 TRBV29-1 CSVEASSGDFPADTQYF TGCAGCGTTGAAGCGAGCAGCGGGGACTTTCCCGCAGATACGCAGTATTTT
TRBD1 NA TRBJ1-4 TRBV6-5 CASSPAGQGGEKLFF TGTGCCAGCAGCCCAGCGGGACAGGGGGGTGAAAAACTGTTTTTT
NA NA TRBJ1-2 TRBV7-2 CASSLKSGTNYGYTF TGTGCCAGCAGCTTAAAGTCGGGAACTAACTATGGCTACACCTTC
NA NA TRBJ1-5 TRBV7-9 CASRAGNGRNQPQHF TGTGCCAGCCGGGCAGGGAATGGACGTAATCAGCCCCAGCATTTT
TRBD2 once TRBJ2-7 TRBV10-3 CAITSSGGNSYEQYF TGTGCCATCACCAGTAGCGGGGGAAACTCCTACGAGCAGTACTTC
NA few TRBJ2-1 TRBV19 CASSIRGSNEQFF TGTGCCAGTAGTATAAGGGGCTCAAACGAGCAGTTCTTC
TRBD1 NA TRBJ1-4 TRBV7-9 CASSAGTGYGKLFF TGTGCCAGCAGCGCCGGGACAGGGTACGGGAAACTGTTTTTT
NA few TRBJ1-5 TRBV4-1 CASSQVGVAGNQPQHF TGCGCCAGCAGCCAAGTAGGGGTTGCAGGCAATCAGCCCCAGCATTTT
TRBD2 NA TRBJ2-1 TRBV27 CASSQLPRTSGSCNEQFF TGTGCCAGCAGTCAACTACCGAGGACTAGCGGGTCTTGCAATGAGCAGTTCTTC
NA NA TRBJ2-5 TRBV5-1 CASSFSGRNSETQYF TGCGCCAGCAGCTTTTCAGGGAGGAACTCGGAGACCCAGTACTTC
NA NA TRBJ2-7 TRBV21-1 CASSKAGLAGSSSYEQYF TGTGCCAGCAGCAAAGCAGGTCTAGCGGGGTCAAGCTCCTACGAGCAGTACTTC
TRBD1 NA TRBJ2-5 TRBV2 CASSGVGGPFGETQYF TGTGCCAGCAGTGGGGTAGGGGGCCCGTTCGGAGAGACCCAGTACTTC
TRBD1 NA TRBJ1-1 TRBV4-1 CASSQGDRDTEAFF TGCGCCAGCAGTCAAGGCGACAGGGACACTGAAGCTTTCTTT
TRBD1 NA TRBJ1-4 TRBV25-1 CASSESRGLGTNEKLFF TGTGCCAGCAGTGAGTCCAGGGGGCTTGGGACTAATGAAAAACTGTTTTTT
NA NA TRBJ2-7 TRBV19 CASSVGRFLGGLGEQYF TGTGCCAGTAGTGTCGGTCGATTCCTGGGAGGTCTAGGGGAGCAGTACTTC
NA NA TRBJ1-2 TRBV18 CASSPSTGSGYTF TGTGCCAGCTCACCCTCGACGGGTTCCGGCTACACCTTC
NA NA TRBJ1-5 TRBV19 CASSRFWGGNQPQHF TGTGCCAGTAGTAGATTTTGGGGCGGCAATCAGCCCCAGCATTTT
NA NA TRBJ1-1 TRBV5-1 CASSSTGNEAFF TGCGCCAGCAGCTCCACAGGGAATGAAGCTTTCTTT
NA once TRBJ1-5 TRBV7-8 CASRLSGSNQPQHF TGTGCCAGCAGGCTCTCGGGGAGCAATCAGCCCCAGCATTTT